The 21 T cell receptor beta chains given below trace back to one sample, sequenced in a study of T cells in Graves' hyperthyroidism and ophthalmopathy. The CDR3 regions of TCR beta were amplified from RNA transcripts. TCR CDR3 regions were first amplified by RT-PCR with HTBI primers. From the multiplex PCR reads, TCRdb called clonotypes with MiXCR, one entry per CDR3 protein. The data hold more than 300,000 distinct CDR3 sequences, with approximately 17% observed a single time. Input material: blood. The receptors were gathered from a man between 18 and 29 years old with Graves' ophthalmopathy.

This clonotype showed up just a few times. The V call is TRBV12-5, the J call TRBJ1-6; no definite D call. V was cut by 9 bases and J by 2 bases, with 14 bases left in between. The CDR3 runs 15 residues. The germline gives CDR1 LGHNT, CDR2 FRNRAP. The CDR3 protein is CASPSPGPYNSPLHF. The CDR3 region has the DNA TGTGCTAGCCCTTCGCCCGGGCCCTATAATTCACCCCTCCACTTT.

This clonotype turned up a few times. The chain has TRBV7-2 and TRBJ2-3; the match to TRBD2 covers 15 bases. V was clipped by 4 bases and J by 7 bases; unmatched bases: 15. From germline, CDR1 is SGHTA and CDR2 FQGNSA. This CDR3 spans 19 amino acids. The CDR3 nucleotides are TGTGCCAGCAGCTATATCGTAGCTGGACTAGCGGGGGGGAAATATACGCAGTATTTT. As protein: CASSYIVAGLAGGKYTQYF.

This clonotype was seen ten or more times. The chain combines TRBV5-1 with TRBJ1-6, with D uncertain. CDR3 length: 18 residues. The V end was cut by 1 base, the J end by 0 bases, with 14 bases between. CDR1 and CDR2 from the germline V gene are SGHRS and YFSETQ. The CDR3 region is CASSLKQPFSSYNSPLHF. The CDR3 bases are TGCGCCAGCAGCTTGAAACAGCCGTTTAGCTCCTATAATTCACCCCTCCACTTT.

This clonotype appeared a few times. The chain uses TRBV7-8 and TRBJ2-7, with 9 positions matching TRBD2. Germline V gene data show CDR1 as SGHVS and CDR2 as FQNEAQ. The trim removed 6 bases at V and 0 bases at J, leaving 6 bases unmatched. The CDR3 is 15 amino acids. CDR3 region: CASSSSGGSSYEQYF. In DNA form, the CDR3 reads TGTGCCAGCAGTTCCAGCGGGGGGAGCTCCTACGAGCAGTACTTC.

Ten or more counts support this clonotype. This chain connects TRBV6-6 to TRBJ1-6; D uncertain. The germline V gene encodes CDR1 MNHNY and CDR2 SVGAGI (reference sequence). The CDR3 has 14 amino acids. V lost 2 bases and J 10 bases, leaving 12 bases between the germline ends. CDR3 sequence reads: CASSYSSRESPLHF. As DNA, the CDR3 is TGTGCCAGCAGTTACAGTAGCAGAGAGTCACCCCTCCACTTT.

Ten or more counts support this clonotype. The CDR3: CASSNRGGATEAFF. The CDR3 DNA follows: TGCGCCAGCAGCAACCGAGGGGGTGCCACTGAAGCTTTCTTT. The J gene is TRBJ1-1, the V gene TRBV5-1, with a possible D match to TRBD1 (6 bases). CDR1 and CDR2 (germline): SGHRS, YFSETQ. This CDR3 has 14 amino acids. V dropped 4 bases and J dropped 4 bases, with 14 bases sitting between them.

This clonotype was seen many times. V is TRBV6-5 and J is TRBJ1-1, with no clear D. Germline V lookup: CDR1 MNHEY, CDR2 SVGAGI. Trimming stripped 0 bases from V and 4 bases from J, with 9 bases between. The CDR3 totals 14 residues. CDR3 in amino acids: CASSYSLDITEAFF. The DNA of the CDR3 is TGTGCCAGCAGTTACTCGCTAGACATCACTGAAGCTTTCTTT.

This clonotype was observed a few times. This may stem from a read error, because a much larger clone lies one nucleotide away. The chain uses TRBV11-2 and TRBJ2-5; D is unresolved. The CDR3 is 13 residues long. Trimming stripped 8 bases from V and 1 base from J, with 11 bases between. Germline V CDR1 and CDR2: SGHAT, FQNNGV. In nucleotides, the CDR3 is TGTGCCAGCGGACCACGGGCCCAAGAGACCCAGTACTTC. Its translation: CASGPRAQETQYF. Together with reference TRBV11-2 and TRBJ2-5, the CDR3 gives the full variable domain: EAGVAQSPRYKIIEKRQSVAFWCNPISGHATLYWYQQILGQGPKLLIQFQNNGVVDDSQLPKDRFSAERLKGVDSTLKIQPAKLEDSAVYLCASGPRAQETQYFGPGTRLLVL.

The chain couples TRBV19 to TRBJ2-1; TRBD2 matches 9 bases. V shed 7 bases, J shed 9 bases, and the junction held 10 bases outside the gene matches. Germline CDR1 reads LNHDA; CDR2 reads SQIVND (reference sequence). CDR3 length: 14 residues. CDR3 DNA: TGTGCCAGTACGACTAGCGGCCTTGGGAGTGAGCAGTTCTTC. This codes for CASTTSGLGSEQFF.

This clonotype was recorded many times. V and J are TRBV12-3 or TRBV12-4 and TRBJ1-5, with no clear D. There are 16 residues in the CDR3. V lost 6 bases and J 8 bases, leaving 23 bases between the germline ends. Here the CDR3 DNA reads TGTGCCAGCAGGGAGTCCGCGTGGGGAGGCAAAGAGCCCCAGCATTTT. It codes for CASRESAWGGKEPQHF.

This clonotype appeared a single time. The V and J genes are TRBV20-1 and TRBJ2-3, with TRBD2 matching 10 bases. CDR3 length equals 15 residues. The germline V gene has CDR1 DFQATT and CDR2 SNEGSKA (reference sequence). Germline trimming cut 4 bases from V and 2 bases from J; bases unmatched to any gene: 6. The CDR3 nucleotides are TGCAGTGCTACGATAGCGGGGGGCTTCACAGATACGCAGTATTTT. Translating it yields CSATIAGGFTDTQYF.

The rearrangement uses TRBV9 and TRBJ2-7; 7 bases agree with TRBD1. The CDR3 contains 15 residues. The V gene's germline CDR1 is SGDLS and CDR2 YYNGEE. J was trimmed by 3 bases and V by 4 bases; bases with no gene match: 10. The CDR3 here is CASSPSEGARYEQYF. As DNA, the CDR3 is TGTGCCAGCAGCCCGAGCGAGGGGGCGCGCTACGAGCAGTACTTC.

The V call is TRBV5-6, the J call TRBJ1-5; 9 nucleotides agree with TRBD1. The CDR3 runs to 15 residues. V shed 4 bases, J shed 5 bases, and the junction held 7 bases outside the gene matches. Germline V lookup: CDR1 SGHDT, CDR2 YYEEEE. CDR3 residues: CASSVGGTGHQPQHF. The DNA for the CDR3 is TGTGCCAGCAGCGTGGGGGGGACAGGGCATCAGCCCCAGCATTTT.

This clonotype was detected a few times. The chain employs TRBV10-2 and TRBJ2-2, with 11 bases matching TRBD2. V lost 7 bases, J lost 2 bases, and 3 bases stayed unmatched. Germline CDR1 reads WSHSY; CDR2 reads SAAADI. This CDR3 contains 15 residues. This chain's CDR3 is CASIAGGRNTGELFF. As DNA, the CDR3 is TGCGCCAGCATAGCGGGGGGGCGTAACACCGGGGAGCTGTTTTTT.

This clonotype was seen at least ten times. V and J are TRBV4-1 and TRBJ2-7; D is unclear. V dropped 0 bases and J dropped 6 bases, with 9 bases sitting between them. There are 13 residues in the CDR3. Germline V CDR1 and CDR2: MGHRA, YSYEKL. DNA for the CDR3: TGCGCCAGCAGCCAAGAGTGGCATCTCGAGCAGTACTTC. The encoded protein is CASSQEWHLEQYF.

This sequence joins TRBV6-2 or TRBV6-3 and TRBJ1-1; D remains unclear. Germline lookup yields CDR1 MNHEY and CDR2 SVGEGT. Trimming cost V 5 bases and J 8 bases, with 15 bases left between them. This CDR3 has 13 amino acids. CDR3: CASSGEFGIEAFF. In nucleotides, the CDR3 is TGTGCCAGCAGTGGGGAGTTCGGGATAGAAGCTTTCTTT.

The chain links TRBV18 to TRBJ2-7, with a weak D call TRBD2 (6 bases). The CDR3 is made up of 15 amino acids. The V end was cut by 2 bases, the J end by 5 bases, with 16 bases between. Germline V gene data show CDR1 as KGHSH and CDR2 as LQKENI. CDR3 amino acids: CASSPIRGESDEQYF. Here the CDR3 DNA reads TGTGCCAGCTCACCAATCCGCGGGGAGTCGGACGAGCAGTACTTC.

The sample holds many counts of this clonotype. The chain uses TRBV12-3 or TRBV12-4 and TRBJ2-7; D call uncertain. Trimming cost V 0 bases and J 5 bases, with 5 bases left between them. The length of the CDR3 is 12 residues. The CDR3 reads CASSLARDEQYF. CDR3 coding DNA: TGTGCCAGCAGTTTAGCACGCGACGAGCAGTACTTC.

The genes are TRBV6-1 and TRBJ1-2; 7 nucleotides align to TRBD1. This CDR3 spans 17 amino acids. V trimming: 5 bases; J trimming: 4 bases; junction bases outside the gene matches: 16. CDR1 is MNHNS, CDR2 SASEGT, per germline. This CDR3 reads CASSYGTEPRLLYGYTF. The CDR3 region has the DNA TGTGCCAGCAGTTATGGGACAGAACCCCGCCTCCTCTATGGCTACACCTTC.

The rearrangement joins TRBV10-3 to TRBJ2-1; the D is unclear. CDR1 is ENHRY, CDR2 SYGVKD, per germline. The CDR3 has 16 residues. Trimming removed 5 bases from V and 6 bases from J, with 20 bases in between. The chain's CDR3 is CAISNHGWGIGNEQFF. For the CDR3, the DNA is TGTGCCATCAGTAACCACGGCTGGGGAATCGGCAATGAGCAGTTCTTC.

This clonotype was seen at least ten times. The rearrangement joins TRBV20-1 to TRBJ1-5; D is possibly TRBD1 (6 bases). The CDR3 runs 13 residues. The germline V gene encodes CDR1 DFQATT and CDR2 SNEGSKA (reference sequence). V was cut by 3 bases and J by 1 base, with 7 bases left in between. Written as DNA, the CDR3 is TGCAGTGCTAGGGACAGCAGCAATCAGCCCCAGCATTTT. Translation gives CSARDSSNQPQHF.